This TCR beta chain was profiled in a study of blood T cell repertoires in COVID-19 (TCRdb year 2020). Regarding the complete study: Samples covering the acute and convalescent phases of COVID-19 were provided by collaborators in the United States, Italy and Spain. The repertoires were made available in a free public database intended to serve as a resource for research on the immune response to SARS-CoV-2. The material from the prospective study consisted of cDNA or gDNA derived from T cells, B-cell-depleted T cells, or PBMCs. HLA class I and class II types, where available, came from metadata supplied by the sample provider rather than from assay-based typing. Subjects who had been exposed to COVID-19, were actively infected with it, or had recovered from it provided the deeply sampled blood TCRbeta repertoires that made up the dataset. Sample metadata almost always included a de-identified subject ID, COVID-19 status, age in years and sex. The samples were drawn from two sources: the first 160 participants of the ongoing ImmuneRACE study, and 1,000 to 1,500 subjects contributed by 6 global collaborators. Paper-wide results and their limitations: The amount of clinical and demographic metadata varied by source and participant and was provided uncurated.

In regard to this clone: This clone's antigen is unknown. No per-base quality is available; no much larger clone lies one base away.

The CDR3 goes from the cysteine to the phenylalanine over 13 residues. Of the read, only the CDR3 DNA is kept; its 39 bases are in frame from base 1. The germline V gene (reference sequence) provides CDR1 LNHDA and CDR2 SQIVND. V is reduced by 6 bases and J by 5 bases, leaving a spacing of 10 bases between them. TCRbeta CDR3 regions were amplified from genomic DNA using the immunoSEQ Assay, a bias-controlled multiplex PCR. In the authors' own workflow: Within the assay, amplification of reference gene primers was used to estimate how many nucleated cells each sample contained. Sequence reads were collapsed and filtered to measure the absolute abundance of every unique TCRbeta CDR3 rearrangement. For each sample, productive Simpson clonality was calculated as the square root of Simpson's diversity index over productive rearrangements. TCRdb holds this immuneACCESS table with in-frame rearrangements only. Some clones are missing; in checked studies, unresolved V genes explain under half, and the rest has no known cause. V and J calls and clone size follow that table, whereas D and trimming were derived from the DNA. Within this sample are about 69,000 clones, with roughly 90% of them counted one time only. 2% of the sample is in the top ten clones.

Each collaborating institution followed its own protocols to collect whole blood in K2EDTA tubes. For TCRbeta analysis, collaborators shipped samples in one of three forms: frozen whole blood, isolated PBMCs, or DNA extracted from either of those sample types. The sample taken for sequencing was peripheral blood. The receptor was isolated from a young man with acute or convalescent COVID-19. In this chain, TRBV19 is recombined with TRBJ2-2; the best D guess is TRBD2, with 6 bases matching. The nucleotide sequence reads TGTGCCAGTAGCGGAGGGTGGACCGGGGAGCTGTTTTTT. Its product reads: CASSGGWTGELFF.